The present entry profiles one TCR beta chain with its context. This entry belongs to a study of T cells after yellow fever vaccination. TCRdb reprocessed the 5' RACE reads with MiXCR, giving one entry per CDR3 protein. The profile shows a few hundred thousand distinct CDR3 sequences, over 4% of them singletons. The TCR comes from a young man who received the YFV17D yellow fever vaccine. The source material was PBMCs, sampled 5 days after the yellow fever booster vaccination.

The DNA of the CDR3 is TGTGCCAGCGGGATCGGTGAAAAACTGTTTTTT. It translates to CASGIGEKLFF. V gene TRBV2 combines with J gene TRBJ1-4; no clear D. The germline V gene encodes CDR1 SNHLY and CDR2 FYNNEI. Between the trimmed V and J ends, which lost 8 bases and 7 bases, there was a span of 8 bases. CDR3 size: 11 residues.